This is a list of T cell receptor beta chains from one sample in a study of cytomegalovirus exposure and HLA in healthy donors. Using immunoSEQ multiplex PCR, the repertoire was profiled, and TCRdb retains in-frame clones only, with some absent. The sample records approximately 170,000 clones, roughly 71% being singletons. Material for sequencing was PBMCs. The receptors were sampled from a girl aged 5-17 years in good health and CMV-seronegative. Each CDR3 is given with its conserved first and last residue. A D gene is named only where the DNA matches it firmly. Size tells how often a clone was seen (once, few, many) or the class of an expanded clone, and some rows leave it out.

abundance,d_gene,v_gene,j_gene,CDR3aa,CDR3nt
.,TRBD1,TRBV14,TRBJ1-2,CASSQNRGLDYGYTF,TGTGCCAGCAGCCAAAACAGGGGGCTGGACTATGGCTACACCTTC
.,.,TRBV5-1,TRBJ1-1,CASSLDLIVMNTEAFF,TGCGCCAGCAGCTTGGATTTAATAGTAATGAACACTGAAGCTTTCTTT
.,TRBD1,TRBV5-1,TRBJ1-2,CASSLRQGAGGYTF,TGCGCCAGCAGCTTGCGGCAGGGGGCTGGTGGCTACACCTTC
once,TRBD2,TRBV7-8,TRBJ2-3,CASSFRAGGTDTQYF,TGTGCCAGCAGCTTCCGGGCGGGGGGCACAGATACGCAGTATTTT
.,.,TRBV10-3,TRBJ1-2,CASEGTDYGYTF,TGTGCGTCGGAGGGCACGGACTATGGCTACACCTTC
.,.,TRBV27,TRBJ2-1,CASSFQVSYNEQFF,TGTGCCAGCAGTTTCCAGGTCTCCTACAATGAGCAGTTCTTC
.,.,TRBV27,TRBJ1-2,CASSPLTGIGYTF,TGTGCCAGCAGTCCCCTCACAGGGATTGGCTACACCTTC
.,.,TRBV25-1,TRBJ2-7,CASRGPDRSYEQYF,TGTGCCAGCAGGGGGCCGGACCGATCATACGAGCAGTACTTC
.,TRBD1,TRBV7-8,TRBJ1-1,CASSLAVGQGDTEAFF,TGTGCCAGCAGCTTAGCGGTTGGACAGGGGGACACTGAAGCTTTCTTT
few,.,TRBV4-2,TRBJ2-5,CASSPRGALEETQYF,TGTGCCAGCAGCCCACGGGGGGCTCTAGAGGAGACCCAGTACTTC
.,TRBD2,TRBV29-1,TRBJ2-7,CSVGGRTSGGLAYEQYF,TGCAGCGTTGGGGGCCGGACTAGCGGGGGGCTAGCCTACGAGCAGTACTTC
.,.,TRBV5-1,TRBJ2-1,CASSVEGLLPFF,TGCGCCAGCAGCGTGGAGGGACTGTTGCCGTTCTTC
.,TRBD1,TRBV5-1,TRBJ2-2,CASSLQGAITGELFF,TGCGCCAGCAGCTTACAGGGGGCAATAACCGGGGAGCTGTTTTTT
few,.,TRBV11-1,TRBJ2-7,CASSSLRGNSYEQYF,TGTGCCAGCAGCTCCCTCCGGGGGAACTCCTACGAGCAGTACTTC
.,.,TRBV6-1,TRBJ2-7,CASSEVGSPYEQYF,TGTGCCAGCAGTGAAGTTGGCTCCCCTTACGAGCAGTACTTC
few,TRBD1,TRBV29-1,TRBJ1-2,CSVYPGQGPGYTF,TGCAGCGTTTACCCGGGACAGGGGCCTGGCTACACCTTC
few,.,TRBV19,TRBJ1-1,CASSTRQATEAFF,TGTGCCAGTAGTACGCGACAGGCCACTGAAGCTTTCTTT
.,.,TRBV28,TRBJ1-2,CASSFLQGTNDYGYTF,TGTGCCAGCAGTTTTTTGCAGGGTACGAACGACTATGGCTACACCTTC
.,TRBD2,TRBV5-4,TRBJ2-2,CASSLVAREGTGELFF,TGTGCCAGCAGCTTGGTAGCCCGGGAGGGGACCGGGGAGCTGTTTTTT
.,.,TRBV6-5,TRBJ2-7,CASSRPGTKAYEQYF,TGTGCCAGCAGTCGACCCGGGACAAAAGCCTACGAGCAGTACTTC
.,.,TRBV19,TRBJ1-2,CASSIVGSYTF,TGTGCCAGTAGTATCGTCGGGAGCTACACCTTC
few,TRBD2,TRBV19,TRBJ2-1,CASSPQPSGGHNEQFF,TGTGCCAGTAGCCCTCAACCTAGCGGGGGGCACAATGAGCAGTTCTTC
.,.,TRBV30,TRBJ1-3,CAWSTPFGFSGNTIYF,TGTGCCTGGAGCACCCCCTTCGGTTTCTCTGGAAACACCATATATTTT
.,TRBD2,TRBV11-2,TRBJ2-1,CASSLDGGVNNEQFF,TGTGCCAGCAGCTTGGACGGGGGGGTCAACAATGAGCAGTTCTTC
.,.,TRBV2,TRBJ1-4,CASNPQLQGIREKLFF,TGTGCCAGCAACCCCCAGCTCCAGGGGATTCGTGAAAAACTGTTTTTT
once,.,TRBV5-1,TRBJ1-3,CASSLGRVDSGNTIYF,TGCGCCAGCAGCCTGGGACGGGTCGACTCTGGAAACACCATATATTTT
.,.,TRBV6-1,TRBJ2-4,CASSERDLAKNIQYF,TGTGCCAGCAGTGAACGAGATTTAGCCAAAAACATTCAGTACTTC
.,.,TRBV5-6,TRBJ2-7,CASSLQRLYFGEQYF,TGTGCCAGCAGCTTGCAGAGGCTCTATTTTGGGGAGCAGTACTTC
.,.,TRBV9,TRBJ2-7,CASSVDSLSYEQYF,TGTGCCAGCAGCGTAGACAGTCTCTCCTACGAGCAGTACTTC
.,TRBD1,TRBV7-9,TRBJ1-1,CASSVGQGGLNTEAFF,TGTGCCAGCAGCGTCGGACAGGGAGGACTGAACACTGAAGCTTTCTTT
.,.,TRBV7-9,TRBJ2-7,CASSLDGAATEQYF,TGTGCCAGCAGCTTAGATGGGGCAGCAACCGAGCAGTACTTC
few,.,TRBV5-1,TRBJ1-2,CASSFAGLSYGYTF,TGCGCCAGCAGCTTCGCGGGGCTCTCCTATGGCTACACCTTC
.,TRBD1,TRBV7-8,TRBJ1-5,CASSLRDRFYSNQPQHF,TGTGCCAGCAGCCTCCGGGACAGGTTCTATAGCAATCAGCCCCAGCATTTT
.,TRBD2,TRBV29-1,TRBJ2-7,CSVVSGGPYEQYF,TGCAGCGTGGTCTCGGGGGGTCCCTACGAGCAGTACTTC
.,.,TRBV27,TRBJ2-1,CASSFGRVAANEQFF,TGTGCCAGCAGTTTCGGCCGTGTGGCGGCCAATGAGCAGTTCTTC
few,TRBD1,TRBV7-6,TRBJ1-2,CASSIGTGGDGYTF,TGTGCCAGCAGCATCGGGACAGGGGGCGATGGCTACACCTTC
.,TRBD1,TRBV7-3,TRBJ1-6,CASSSTGNSPLHF,TGTGCCAGCAGCTCGACAGGGAATTCACCCCTCCACTTT
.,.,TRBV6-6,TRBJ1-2,CASTPEPGAYGYTF,TGTGCCAGCACCCCGGAACCTGGGGCTTATGGCTACACCTTC
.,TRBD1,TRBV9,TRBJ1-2,CASSVGTYGQAGYTF,TGTGCCAGCAGCGTAGGGACCTACGGACAGGCTGGCTACACCTTC
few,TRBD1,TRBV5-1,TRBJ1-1,CASSRGTANTEAFF,TGCGCCAGCAGCCGGGGGACAGCAAACACTGAAGCTTTCTTT
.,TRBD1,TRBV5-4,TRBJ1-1,CASSPRGPDTEAFF,TGTGCCAGCAGCCCCAGGGGGCCGGACACTGAAGCTTTCTTT
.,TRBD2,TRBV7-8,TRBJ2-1,CASRTGSGGSREQFF,TGTGCCAGCAGGACCGGGAGCGGGGGGTCGAGGGAGCAGTTCTTC
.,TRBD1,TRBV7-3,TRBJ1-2,CASSSRQGHGYTF,TGTGCCAGCAGCTCCAGACAGGGTCATGGCTACACCTTC
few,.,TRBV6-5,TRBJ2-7,CASRPGTGSSYEQYF,TGTGCCAGCAGGCCCGGAACAGGGAGCTCCTACGAGCAGTACTTC
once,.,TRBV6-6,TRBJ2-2,CASTTPPGELFF,TGTGCCAGCACCACACCTCCCGGGGAGCTGTTTTTT
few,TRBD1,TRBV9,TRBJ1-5,CASSRQGFGQPQHF,TGTGCCAGCAGCAGACAGGGGTTTGGTCAGCCCCAGCATTTT
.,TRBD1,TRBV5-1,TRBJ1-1,CVSHPGQAWNTEAFF,TGCGTCAGCCACCCCGGACAGGCATGGAACACTGAAGCTTTCTTT
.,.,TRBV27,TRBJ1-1,CASSLIASAGVNTEAFF,TGTGCCAGCAGTTTAATAGCGTCGGCAGGAGTGAACACTGAAGCTTTCTTT
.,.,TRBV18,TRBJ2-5,CASSPRSGSQETQYF,TGTGCCAGCTCACCACGGTCGGGGTCCCAAGAGACCCAGTACTTC
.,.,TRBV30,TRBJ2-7,CAWSAHAYEQYF,TGTGCCTGGAGTGCACATGCCTACGAGCAGTACTTC
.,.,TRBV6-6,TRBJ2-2,CASSLNRKNTGELFF,TGTGCCAGCAGTCTAAACAGGAAGAACACCGGGGAGCTGTTTTTT
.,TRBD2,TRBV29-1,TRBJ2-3,CSVERGVGTDTQYF,TGCAGCGTTGAACGGGGGGTGGGTACAGATACGCAGTATTTT
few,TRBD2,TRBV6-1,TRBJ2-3,CASSEELAGAPTDTQYF,TGTGCCAGCAGTGAAGAGCTAGCGGGGGCCCCCACAGATACGCAGTATTTT
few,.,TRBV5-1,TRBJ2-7,CASSAGRDEQYF,TGCGCCAGCAGCGCGGGCCGGGACGAGCAGTACTTC
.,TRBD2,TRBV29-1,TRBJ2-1,CSVEYGLAGSYEQFF,TGCAGCGTTGAGTACGGACTAGCGGGTAGCTATGAGCAGTTCTTC
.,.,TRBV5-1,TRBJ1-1,CASSLGHLNTEAFF,TGCGCCAGCAGCTTGGGGCATCTGAACACTGAAGCTTTCTTT